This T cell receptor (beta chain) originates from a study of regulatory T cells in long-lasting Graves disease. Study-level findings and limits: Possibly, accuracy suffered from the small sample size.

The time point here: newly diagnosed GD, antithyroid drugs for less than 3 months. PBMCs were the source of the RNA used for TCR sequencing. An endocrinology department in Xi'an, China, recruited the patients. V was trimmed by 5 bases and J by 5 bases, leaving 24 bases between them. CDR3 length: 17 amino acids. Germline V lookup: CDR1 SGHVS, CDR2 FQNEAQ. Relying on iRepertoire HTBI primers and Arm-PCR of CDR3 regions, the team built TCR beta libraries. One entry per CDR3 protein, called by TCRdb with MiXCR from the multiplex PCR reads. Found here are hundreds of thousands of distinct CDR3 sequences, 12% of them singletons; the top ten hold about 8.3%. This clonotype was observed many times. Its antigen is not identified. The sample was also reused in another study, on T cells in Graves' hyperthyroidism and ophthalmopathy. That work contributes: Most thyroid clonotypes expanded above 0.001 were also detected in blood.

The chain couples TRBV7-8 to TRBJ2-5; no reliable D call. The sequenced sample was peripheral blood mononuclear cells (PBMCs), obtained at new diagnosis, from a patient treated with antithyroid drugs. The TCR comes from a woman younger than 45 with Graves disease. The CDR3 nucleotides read TGTGCCAGCAGCGCGCGACCCCACTTAGGGCCCGGGGAGACCCAGTACTTC. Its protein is CASSARPHLGPGETQYF. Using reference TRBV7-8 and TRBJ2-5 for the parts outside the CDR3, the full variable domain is GAGVSQSPRYKVAKRGQDVALRCDPISGHVSLFWYQQALGQGPEFLTYFQNEAQLDKSGLPSDRFFAERPEGSVSTLKIQRTQQEDSAVYLCASSARPHLGPGETQYFGPGTRLLVL.